This entry lists 2 T cell receptor beta chains sequenced from one sample in a study of blood T cell repertoires in COVID-19. TCRdb's table, derived via immunoSEQ multiplex PCR, lists solely in-frame clones and lacks some. This table holds over 40,000 clones, 75% to 85% found once. Sequenced sample: peripheral blood. The receptors here all came from a man between 35 and 55 years old with acute or convalescent COVID-19.

Written as DNA, the CDR3 is TGTGCCACCAGCAGAGATAGAACTAGCGGTGAGCAGTTCTTC. Translation: CATSRDRTSGEQFF. This chain connects TRBV15 to TRBJ2-1; 8 bases map to TRBD2. This CDR3 comprises 14 residues. Trimming cost V 0 bases and J 9 bases; bases outside gene matches: 4. The germline gives CDR1 LNHNV, CDR2 YYDKDF (reference sequence). The whole variable domain, remainder taken from reference TRBV15 and TRBJ2-1, is DAMVIQNPRYQVTQFGKPVTLSCSQTLNHNVMYWYQQKSSQAPKLLFHYYDKDFNNEADTPDNFQSRRPNTSFCFLDIRSPGLGDTAMYLCATSRDRTSGEQFFGPGTRLTVL.

The rearrangement uses TRBV12-3 or TRBV12-4 and TRBJ1-2; no clear D gene. V lost 1 base to trimming and J lost 4 bases, with 7 bases between them. The CDR3 extends over 13 amino acids. As DNA, the CDR3 is TGTGCCAGCAGTTTAGGTGACACCTATGGCTACACCTTC. It codes for CASSLGDTYGYTF.